This T cell receptor beta chain is from a study of response to subunit inactivated influenza vaccine. The V gene lost 3 bases and the J gene lost 6 bases, with 9 bases spanning the gap. The CDR3 extends over 12 amino acids. TCRdb recomputed calls from the RT-PCR reads with MiXCR, one row per CDR3 protein. This sample has more than 550,000 distinct CDR3 sequences, with around 10% found just once. In addition, the sample was reused for a study of T cells expressing NK-cell markers. This second report adds: As the method of synthesis, 5'RACE template switching with UMIs yielded TCR beta cDNA. These same clonotypes (in several donors) also led the CD3+CD56-NKG2C+ fraction.

The TCR comes from a man between 45 and 60 years old who received an inactivated influenza vaccine. J is TRBJ2-7 and V is TRBV12-3 or TRBV12-4; D is unresolved. This sample comprised PBMCs from blood, obtained on the day of vaccination. The CDR3 DNA follows: TGTGCCAGCAGTTTCGCCTCTCTCGAGCAGTACTTC. Amino acid sequence: CASSFASLEQYF.